This TCR beta chain is drawn from a study of T-cell reconstitution after alpha-beta-depleted transplantation in children (dated by TCRdb to the mid-2010s). Notes on the research overall: The study quantitatively tracked T-cell immune reconstitution after TCRalphabeta/CD19-depleted allogeneic hematopoietic cell transplantation in children using TCR repertoire profiling.

The germline V gene specifies SGDLS as CDR1 and YYNGEE as CDR2. The junction shows trimming of 4 bases on V and 7 bases on J, plus 8 bases between the germline ends. The CDR3 starts with the cysteine, ends with the phenylalanine, and has 12 residues. Only CDR3 DNA is held: 36 bases, read in frame from base 1. This clonotype was seen at least ten times. The specificity of this receptor is unknown. The sample holds no much larger clone one base away, and base qualities are not on file. The method behind the library was PCR. Sequencing instrument: Illumina HiSeq 2500. TCR library preparation used molecular barcoding, with unique molecular identifiers applied to normalize quantification of the TCRbeta repertoire. TCRdb ran its own pipeline on the public reads, namely fastp trimming at Q25 and MiXCR clone calling, and kept in-frame beta chains. Entries that share a CDR3 protein sequence are merged under the most common genes and DNA. The sample profile shows over 200,000 distinct CDR3 sequences; roughly 9% of them were found once. The ten largest account for over 5.5% of the sample.

The source is a human donor who donated a stem cell graft to a child with acute lymphoblastic leukemia. The sequence is built from TRBV9 and TRBJ1-4, with no D gene named confidently. The sample in question was PBMCs from the stem cell graft donor, obtained from the stem cell graft. The DNA is as follows: TGTGCCAGCAGCCTTACTGGTGAAAAACTGTTTTTT. It specifies CASSLTGEKLFF.